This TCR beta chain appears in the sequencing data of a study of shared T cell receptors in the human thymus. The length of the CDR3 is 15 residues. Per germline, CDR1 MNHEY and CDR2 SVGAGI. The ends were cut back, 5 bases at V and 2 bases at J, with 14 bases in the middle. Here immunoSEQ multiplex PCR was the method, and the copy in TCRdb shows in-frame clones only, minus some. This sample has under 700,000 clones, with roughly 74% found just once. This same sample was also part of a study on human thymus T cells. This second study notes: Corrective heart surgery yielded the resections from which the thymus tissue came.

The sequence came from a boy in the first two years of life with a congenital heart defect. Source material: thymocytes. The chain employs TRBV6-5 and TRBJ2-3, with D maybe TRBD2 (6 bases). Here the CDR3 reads CASSTPGRSTDTQYF. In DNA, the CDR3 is TGTGCCAGCAGTACCCCTGGGAGGTCCACAGATACGCAGTATTTT.